This TCR beta chain comes out of a study of T-cell reconstitution after alpha-beta-depleted transplantation in children. Study conclusions and caveats: Where some patients showed high TCRbeta diversity at day 60, it came from recipient T cells and thymic progenitors that had survived.

Unique molecular identifiers were built into the TCRbeta library. TCRdb independently ran MiXCR on the PCR reads; one entry per CDR3 protein. Of some 260,000 distinct CDR3 sequences listed, more than 20% are singletons. From germline, CDR1 is SEHNR and CDR2 FQNEAQ (reference sequence). There are 15 residues in the CDR3. V lost 7 bases to trimming and J lost 0 bases; unmatched junction nucleotides: 6. A note on this clonotype: What it binds is not known.

The J gene is TRBJ1-1, the V gene TRBV7-9; TRBD1 aligns across 9 bases. The source of this sequence is a female patient under 10 years old who had a stem cell transplant for congenital amegakaryocytic thrombocytopenia, so the T cells may come from the graft donor. This sample comprised PBMCs, mostly from graft donor cells, obtained 360 days after TCRalphabeta/CD19-depleted stem cell transplant. CDR3 region: CASTGTGYMNTEAFF. CDR3 sequence (DNA): TGTGCCAGCACCGGGACAGGGTATATGAACACTGAAGCTTTCTTT.